The 11 T cell receptor beta chains below were found in one sample sequenced in a study of Graves' ophthalmopathy and Graves' hyperthyroidism. TCR beta CDR3 amplification used RNA transcripts. Following a first-round RT-PCR that used HTBI primers, a second-round multiplex PCR was carried out. TCRdb analysed the multiplex PCR reads with MiXCR anew, one entry per CDR3 protein. Of 600,000 to 950,000 distinct CDR3 sequences listed, roughly two fifths are singletons. Specimen: peripheral blood. The receptors here all came from an adult man with Graves' ophthalmopathy.

This chain joins TRBV25-1 and TRBJ1-2; possibly TRBD1 for D (6 bases). Trimming stripped 4 bases from V and 0 bases from J, with 15 bases between. This CDR3 is 16 amino acids long. Germline CDR1 is MGHDK and CDR2 is SYGVNS. The CDR3 nucleotides read TGTGCCAGCAGTGCTAGCGGACAGCCACCTAACTATGGCTACACCTTC. Its protein product is CASSASGQPPNYGYTF.

The sample holds many counts of this clonotype. This chain links TRBV7-2 with TRBJ2-5; TRBD2 agrees at 7 bases. Trimming removed 4 bases from V and 5 bases from J; junction bases left unmatched: 7. Germline V CDR1 and CDR2: SGHTA, FQGNSA. The CDR3 length is 14 residues. CDR3 region: CASSSGLWVETQYF. Written as DNA, the CDR3 is TGTGCCAGCAGCTCGGGACTATGGGTTGAGACCCAGTACTTC.

Comment on this clonotype: The missing conserved phenylalanine or tryptophan at the end of this CDR3 makes a read error likely. V is TRBV20-1 and J is TRBJ1-1; TRBD1 aligns across 11 bases. CDR1 is DFQATT, CDR2 SNEGSKA, per germline (reference sequence). CDR3 length equals 12 residues. V trimming: 3 bases; J trimming: 6 bases; junction bases outside the gene matches: 0. This CDR3 reads CSARGQGAEAFL. The CDR3, as DNA: TGCAGTGCTAGGGGACAGGGGGCTGAAGCTTTCCTT.

As concerns this clonotype: Since no conserved phenylalanine or tryptophan closes the CDR3, a read error is the likely cause. The rearrangement joins TRBV7-2 to TRBJ2-3; D is unresolved. The CDR3 is 15 residues long. Deletions cut 5 bases from V and 5 bases from J, with 17 bases between. Germline V gene sequence: CDR1 SGHTA, CDR2 FQGNSA. Written as DNA, the CDR3 is TGTGCCAGCAGCCCCCTCCCTGGGCTGGGAGATACGCAGTATTGT. It is translated as CASSPLPGLGDTQYC.

To note about this clonotype: This clone may be a read error of a much larger clone one base away. The chain uses TRBV2 and TRBJ1-1, with a tentative D call TRBD1 (6 bases). In germline, CDR1 is SNHLY, CDR2 FYNNEI. Trimming pared 4 bases from V and 11 bases from J, leaving 17 bases between. This CDR3 spans 13 amino acids. The CDR3 is CASSAAAEGVAFF. DNA of the CDR3: TGTGCCAGCAGTGCAGCTGCAGAGGGGGTGGCTTTCTTT. Full variable domain (missing parts from reference TRBV2 and TRBJ1-1): EPEVTQTPSHQVTQMGQEVILRCVPISNHLYFYWYRQILGQKVEFLVSFYNNEISEKSEIFDDQFSVERPDGSNFTLKIRSTKLEDSAMYFCASSAAAEGVAFFGQGTRLTVV.

CDR3 nucleotides: TGTGCCAGCTGCTCGGGGTTTTCCTACGAGCAGTACTTC. The encoded protein is CASCSGFSYEQYF. The rearrangement links TRBV2 to TRBJ2-7; D may be TRBD2 (5 bases). The germline V gene has CDR1 SNHLY and CDR2 FYNNEI. The length of the CDR3 is 13 residues. The ends were cut back, 8 bases at V and 1 base at J, with 12 bases in the middle.

This clonotype occurred many times. The chain employs TRBV29-1 and TRBJ1-1; the D is unclear. The germline V and J ends were trimmed by 8 bases and 3 bases, with 13 bases remaining between them. CDR1 and CDR2 (germline): SQVTM, ANQGSEA. The CDR3 runs 12 residues. CDR3 loop: CSSSDGYTEAFF. The CDR3 DNA reads as TGCAGCTCCTCGGACGGATACACTGAAGCTTTCTTT.

There are many counts of this clonotype. This chain links TRBV10-3 with TRBJ2-7; perhaps D is TRBD1 or TRBD2 (5 bases each). Germline V gene lookup returns CDR1 ENHRY and CDR2 SYGVKD. Trimming stripped 4 bases from V and 1 base from J, with 14 bases between. The CDR3 is 15 amino acids. The CDR3 protein is CAISVEGPQSYEQYF. The CDR3 nucleotides read TGTGCCATCAGTGTTGAGGGGCCGCAATCCTACGAGCAGTACTTC.

This clonotype appeared many times. The CDR3 bases are TGTGCCAGCAGCTTGCGGACCGCAGAGACCCAGTACTTC. This translates into CASSLRTAETQYF. J is TRBJ2-5 and V is TRBV11-1; D ambiguous. The CDR3 length is 13 residues. The germline CDR1 and CDR2 sequences are SGHAT and FQDESV (reference sequence). The germline V and J ends were trimmed by 3 bases and 4 bases, with 9 bases remaining between them.

This sequence joins TRBV29-1 and TRBJ1-5, with a weak D call TRBD1 (5 bases). The CDR3 runs to 12 residues. Trimming took 7 bases from V and 3 from J, leaving 10 bases between them. The germline V gene has CDR1 SQVTM and CDR2 ANQGSEA. CDR3 residues: CSAGHINQPQHF. The CDR3 region has the DNA TGCAGCGCAGGGCACATCAATCAGCCCCAGCATTTT.

In its sample, this clonotype was seen many times. DNA for the CDR3: TGTGCCAGCAGCACGGGACGTATGAACACTGAAGCTTTCTTT. Translation: CASSTGRMNTEAFF. This rearrangement joins TRBV9 to TRBJ1-1; weak D call: TRBD1 (5 bases). This CDR3 contains 14 residues. Looked up from germline, CDR1 is SGDLS and CDR2 is YYNGEE. The V and J ends lost 4 bases and 0 bases respectively, with 10 bases between them.